Detailed here is one T cell receptor beta chain. No antigen is known for it. Base qualities are not at hand, and no much larger clone is one base apart. The data are from a study of control samples from healthy donors and cancer patients (TCRdb year 2020). The library was produced with the immunoSEQ multiplex PCR assay. TCRdb provides this immuneACCESS table in a form limited to in-frame rearrangements. Some clones are lacking; in checked studies, under half of them reflect an unresolved V gene, and why the rest are absent is not known. The sample table lists approximately 99,000 clones, around 80% of them with a count of one. The ten most abundant clones make up 5% to 8.5% of the sample. This clonotype was sampled from a man between 18 and 29 years old in good health. Sample: blood.

The DNA sequence is given as TGTGCCAGCAGCTCCAGGACAGAAGAAGAGACCCAGTACTTC. Translation gives CASSSRTEEETQYF. The chain is assembled from TRBV7-9 and TRBJ2-5; matching of 6 bases hints at TRBD1 as the D gene. Via the germline V gene (reference sequence), CDR1 is SEHNR and CDR2 FQNEAQ. The V and J ends are trimmed by 4 bases and 3 bases, leaving 12 bases between them. The CDR3 holds 14 amino acids from the cysteine to the phenylalanine. The entry retains the CDR3 DNA only, 42 bases that are in frame from base 1. With all but the CDR3 taken from the reference TRBV7-9 and TRBJ2-5 genes, the full variable domain is: DTGVSQNPRHKITKRGQNVTFRCDPISEHNRLYWYRQTLGQGPEFLTYFQNEAQLEKSRLLSDRFSAERPKGSFSTLEIQRTEQGDSAMYLCASSSRTEEETQYFGPGTRLLVL.